This TCR beta chain was recovered during a study of T cell changes during pregnancy in multiple sclerosis. TCRdb's copy holds only in-frame clones and misses some; the assay was immunoSEQ multiplex PCR. The sample holds about 100,000 clones, over 85% seen once. CDR1 is MDHEN, CDR2 SYDVKM, per germline. This CDR3 comprises 14 residues. V gave up 2 bases and J gave up 6 bases, with 11 bases separating them. The TCR was taken from a female donor with multiple sclerosis, enrolled in a pregnancy study. The sample here was peripheral blood, taken in the second trimester of pregnancy. The chain joins TRBV28 to TRBJ1-5; perhaps TRBD1 as D (6 bases). CDR3: CASSLEGGFQPQHF. The CDR3 DNA reads TGTGCCAGCAGTTTAGAGGGGGGGTTTCAGCCCCAGCATTTT.